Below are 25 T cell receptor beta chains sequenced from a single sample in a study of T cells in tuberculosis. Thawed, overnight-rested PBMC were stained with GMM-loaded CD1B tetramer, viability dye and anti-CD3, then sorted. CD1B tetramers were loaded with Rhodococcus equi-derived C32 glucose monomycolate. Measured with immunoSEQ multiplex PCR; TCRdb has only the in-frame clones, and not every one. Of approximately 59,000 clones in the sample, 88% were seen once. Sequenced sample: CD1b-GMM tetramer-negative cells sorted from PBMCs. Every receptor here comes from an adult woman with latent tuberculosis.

CDR3 protein: CASSSAGLDTQYF. The CDR3 DNA sequence: TGTGCCAGCAGCTCAGCAGGGTTGGATACGCAGTATTTT. V is TRBV6-5 and J is TRBJ2-3, with D possibly TRBD1 on 5 matching bases. Deletions cut 6 bases from V and 6 bases from J, with 13 bases between. The CDR3 spans 13 residues. CDR1 and CDR2 from the germline V gene are MNHEY and SVGAGI.

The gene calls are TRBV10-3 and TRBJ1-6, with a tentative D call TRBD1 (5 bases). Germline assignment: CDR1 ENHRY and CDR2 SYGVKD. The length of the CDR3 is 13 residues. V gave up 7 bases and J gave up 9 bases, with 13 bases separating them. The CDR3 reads CAINSQGGSPLHF. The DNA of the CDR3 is TGTGCCATCAACTCGCAGGGTGGTTCACCCCTCCACTTT.

The CDR3 region has the DNA TGTGCCAGCAGTTACGGACAGAACACAGATACGCAGTATTTT. This sequence encodes CASSYGQNTDTQYF. The chain recombines TRBV6-5 with TRBJ2-3; D might be TRBD1 (6 bases). The CDR3 covers 14 residues. In germline, CDR1 is MNHEY, CDR2 SVGAGI. Trimming stripped 2 bases from V and 2 bases from J, with 8 bases between.

The CDR3 DNA follows: TGCGCCAGCAGCCAAGTTGGGACAGGGGAGGTGGAGCAGTTCTTC. It codes for CASSQVGTGEVEQFF. The chain joins TRBV4-1 to TRBJ2-1; 10 bases are shared with TRBD1. The junction had 7 bases not matched to a gene; V was cut back by 1 base and J by 10 bases. The CDR3 is made up of 15 amino acids. Germline lookup yields CDR1 MGHRA and CDR2 YSYEKL.

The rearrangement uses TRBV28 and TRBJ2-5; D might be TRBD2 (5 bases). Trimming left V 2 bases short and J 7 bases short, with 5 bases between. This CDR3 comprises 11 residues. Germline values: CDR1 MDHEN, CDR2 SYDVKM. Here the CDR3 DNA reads TGTGCCAGCAGTTTAGGAGGGACCCAGTACTTC. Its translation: CASSLGGTQYF.

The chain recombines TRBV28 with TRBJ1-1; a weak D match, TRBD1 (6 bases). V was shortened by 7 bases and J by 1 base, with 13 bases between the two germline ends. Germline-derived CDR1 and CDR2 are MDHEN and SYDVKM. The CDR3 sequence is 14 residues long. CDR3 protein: CASTRTEGNTEAFF. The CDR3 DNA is TGTGCCAGCACCCGGACAGAAGGGAACACTGAAGCTTTCTTT.

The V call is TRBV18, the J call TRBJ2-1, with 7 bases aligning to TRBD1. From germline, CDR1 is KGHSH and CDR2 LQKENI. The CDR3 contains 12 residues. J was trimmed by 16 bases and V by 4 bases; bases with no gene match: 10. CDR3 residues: CASSRDSSFPFF. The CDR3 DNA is TGTGCCAGCTCACGGGACAGCTCCTTTCCATTCTTC.

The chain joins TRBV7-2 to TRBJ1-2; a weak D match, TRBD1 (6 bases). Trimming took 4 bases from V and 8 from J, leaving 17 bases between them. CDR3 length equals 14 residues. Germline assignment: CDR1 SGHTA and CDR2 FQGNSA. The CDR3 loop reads CASSSRGGPWGYTF. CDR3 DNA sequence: TGTGCCAGCAGCTCCCGGGGGGGGCCCTGGGGCTACACCTTC. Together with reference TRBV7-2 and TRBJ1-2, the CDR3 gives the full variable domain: GAGVSQSPSNKVTEKGKDVELRCDPISGHTALYWYRQSLGQGLEFLIYFQGNSAPDKSGLPSDRFSAERTGGSVSTLTIQRTQQEDSAVYLCASSSRGGPWGYTFGSGTRLTVV.

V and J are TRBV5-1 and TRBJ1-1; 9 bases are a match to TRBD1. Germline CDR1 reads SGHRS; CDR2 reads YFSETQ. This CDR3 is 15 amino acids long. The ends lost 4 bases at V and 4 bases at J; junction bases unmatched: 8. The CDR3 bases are TGCGCCAGCAGCGACCTACAGGGGGCTCTCACTGAAGCTTTCTTT. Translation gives CASSDLQGALTEAFF.

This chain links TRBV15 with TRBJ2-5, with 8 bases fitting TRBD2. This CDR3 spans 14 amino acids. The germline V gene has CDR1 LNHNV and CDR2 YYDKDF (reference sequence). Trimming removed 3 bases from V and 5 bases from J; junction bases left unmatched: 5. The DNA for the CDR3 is TGTGCCACCAGCAGGGGACTAGACTGGGAGACCCAGTACTTC. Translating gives CATSRGLDWETQYF. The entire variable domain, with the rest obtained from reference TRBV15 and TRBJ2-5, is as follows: DAMVIQNPRYQVTQFGKPVTLSCSQTLNHNVMYWYQQKSSQAPKLLFHYYDKDFNNEADTPDNFQSRRPNTSFCFLDIRSPGLGDTAMYLCATSRGLDWETQYFGPGTRLLVL.

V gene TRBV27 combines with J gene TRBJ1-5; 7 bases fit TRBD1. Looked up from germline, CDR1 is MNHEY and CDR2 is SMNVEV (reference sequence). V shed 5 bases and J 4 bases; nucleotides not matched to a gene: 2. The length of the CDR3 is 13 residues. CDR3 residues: CASSAQGNQPQHF. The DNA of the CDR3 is TGTGCCAGCAGTGCACAGGGGAATCAGCCCCAGCATTTT.

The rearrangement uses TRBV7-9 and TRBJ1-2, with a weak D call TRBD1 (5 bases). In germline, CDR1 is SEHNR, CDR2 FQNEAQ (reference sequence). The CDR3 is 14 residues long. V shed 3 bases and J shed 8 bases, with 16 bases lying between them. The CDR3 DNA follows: TGTGCCAGCAGCTTGACCGGGACTGGGGTAGGCTACACCTTC. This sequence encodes CASSLTGTGVGYTF.

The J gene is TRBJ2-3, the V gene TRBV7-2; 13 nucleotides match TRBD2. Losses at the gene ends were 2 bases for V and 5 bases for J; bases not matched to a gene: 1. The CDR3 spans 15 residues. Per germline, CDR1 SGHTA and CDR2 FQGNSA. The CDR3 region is CASSLRLAGGDTQYF. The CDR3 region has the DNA TGTGCCAGCAGCTTACGACTAGCGGGAGGAGATACGCAGTATTTT. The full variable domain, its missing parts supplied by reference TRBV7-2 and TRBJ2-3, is GAGVSQSPSNKVTEKGKDVELRCDPISGHTALYWYRQSLGQGLEFLIYFQGNSAPDKSGLPSDRFSAERTGGSVSTLTIQRTQQEDSAVYLCASSLRLAGGDTQYFGPGTRLTVL.

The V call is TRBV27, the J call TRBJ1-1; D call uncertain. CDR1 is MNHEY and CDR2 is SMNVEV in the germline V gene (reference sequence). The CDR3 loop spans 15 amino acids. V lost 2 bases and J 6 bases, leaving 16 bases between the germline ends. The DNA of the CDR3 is TGTGCCAGCAGTTTAGTCCCTAACCCAGGCGCTGAAGCTTTCTTT. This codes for CASSLVPNPGAEAFF.

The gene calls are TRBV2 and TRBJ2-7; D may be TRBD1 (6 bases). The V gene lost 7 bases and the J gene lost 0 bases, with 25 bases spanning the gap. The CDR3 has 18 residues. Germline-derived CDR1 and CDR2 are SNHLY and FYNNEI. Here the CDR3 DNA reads TGTGCCAGCAAAGGCTTCCGGGGACACGCCAAATCCTCCTACGAGCAGTACTTC. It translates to CASKGFRGHAKSSYEQYF.

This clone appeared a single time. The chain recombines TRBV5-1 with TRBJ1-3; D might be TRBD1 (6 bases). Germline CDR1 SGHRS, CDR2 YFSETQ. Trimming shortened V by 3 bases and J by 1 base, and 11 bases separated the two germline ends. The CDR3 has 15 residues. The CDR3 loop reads CASSSHTGSGNTIYF. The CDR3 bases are TGCGCCAGCAGCTCCCATACAGGGTCTGGAAACACCATATATTTT.

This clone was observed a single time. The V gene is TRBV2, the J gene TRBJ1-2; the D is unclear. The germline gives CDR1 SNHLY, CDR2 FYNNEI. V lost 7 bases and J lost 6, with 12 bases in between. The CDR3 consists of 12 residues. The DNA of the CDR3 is TGTGCCAGCACCTACGGGATCGATGGCTACACCTTC. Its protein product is CASTYGIDGYTF.

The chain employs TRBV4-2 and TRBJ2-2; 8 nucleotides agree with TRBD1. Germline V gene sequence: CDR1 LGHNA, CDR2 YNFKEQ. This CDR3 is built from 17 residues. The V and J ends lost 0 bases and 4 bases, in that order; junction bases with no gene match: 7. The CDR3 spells CASSQDLQGAGTGELFF. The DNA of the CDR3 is TGTGCCAGCAGCCAAGATCTCCAGGGGGCCGGCACCGGGGAGCTGTTTTTT.

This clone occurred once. CDR3 sequence reads: CASSQQGTGGNTIYF. CDR3 bases: TGTGCCAGCAGTCAACAGGGGACTGGTGGAAACACCATATATTTT. The chain recombines TRBV6-5 with TRBJ1-3, with 7 nucleotides matching TRBD1. Unmatched junction bases numbered 7, after V lost 5 bases and J lost 3 bases. The CDR3 extends over 15 amino acids. Germline V gene sequence: CDR1 MNHEY, CDR2 SVGAGI.

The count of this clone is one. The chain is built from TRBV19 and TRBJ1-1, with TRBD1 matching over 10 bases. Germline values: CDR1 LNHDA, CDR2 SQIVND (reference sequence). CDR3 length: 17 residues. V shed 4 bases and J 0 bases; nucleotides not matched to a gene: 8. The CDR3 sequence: CASSTGTGVFLNTEAFF. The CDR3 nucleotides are TGTGCCAGTAGTACCGGGACAGGGGTTTTCCTGAACACTGAAGCTTTCTTT.

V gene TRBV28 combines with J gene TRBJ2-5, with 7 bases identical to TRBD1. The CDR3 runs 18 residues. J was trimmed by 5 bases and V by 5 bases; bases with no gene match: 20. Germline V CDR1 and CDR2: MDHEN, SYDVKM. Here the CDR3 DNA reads TGTGCCAGCAGTCCGACTCCCGGGACAGAGAATCCCGGCGAGACCCAGTACTTC. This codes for CASSPTPGTENPGETQYF.

For the CDR3, the DNA is TGTGCCAGCAGCTCCCCAGGCCTCTCCTACGAGCAGTACTTC. Protein product: CASSSPGLSYEQYF. The chain links TRBV7-2 to TRBJ2-7; D gene unclear. The CDR3 sequence is 14 residues long. Germline values: CDR1 SGHTA, CDR2 FQGNSA. With 4 bases removed from V and 0 bases from J, the gap between germline ends came to 10 bases.

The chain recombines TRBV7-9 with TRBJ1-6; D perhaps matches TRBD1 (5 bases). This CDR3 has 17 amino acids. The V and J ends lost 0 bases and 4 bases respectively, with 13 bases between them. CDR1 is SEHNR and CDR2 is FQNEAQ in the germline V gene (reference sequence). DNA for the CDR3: TGTGCCAGCAGCTTAGCGGGGAGGGGCTTTTATAATTCACCCCTCCACTTT. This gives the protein CASSLAGRGFYNSPLHF.

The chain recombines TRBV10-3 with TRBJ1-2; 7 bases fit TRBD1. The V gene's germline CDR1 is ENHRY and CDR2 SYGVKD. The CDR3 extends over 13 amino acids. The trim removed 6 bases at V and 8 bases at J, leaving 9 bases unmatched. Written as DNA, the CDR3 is TGTGCCATCAGAGCACAGGGGATAGAGGGCTACACCTTC. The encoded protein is CAIRAQGIEGYTF.

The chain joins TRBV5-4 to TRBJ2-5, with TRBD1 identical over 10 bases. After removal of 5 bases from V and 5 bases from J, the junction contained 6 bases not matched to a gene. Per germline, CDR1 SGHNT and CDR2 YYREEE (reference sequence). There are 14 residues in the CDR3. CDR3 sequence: CASSSGQGRETQYF. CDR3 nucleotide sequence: TGTGCCAGCAGTTCGGGACAGGGGAGGGAGACCCAGTACTTC.